This is a list of T cell receptor beta chains from one sample in a study of blood T cell repertoires in COVID-19. Libraries were prepared by immunoSEQ multiplex PCR; TCRdb keeps only in-frame clonotypes and omits some of them. The table records fewer than 120,000 clones, 82% of them present only once. Sequencing was performed on peripheral blood. These receptors all come from a woman aged 60-75 years with acute or convalescent COVID-19. The CDR3 runs from the conserved cysteine through the conserved F or W. The D gene is left open where the match is weak. Rows give clone size only sometimes, using once, few, many, or a class for an expanded clone.

J: TRBJ1-4; size: -; D: -; V: TRBV6-5; DNA: TGTGCCAGCAGCCCACAGGGAGGGTCTGAAAAACTGTTTTTT; CDR3: CASSPQGGSEKLFF
J: TRBJ1-1; size: once; D: -; V: TRBV29-1; DNA: TGCAGCGCTGCGCAGGGGAGCACTGAAGCTTTCTTT; CDR3: CSAAQGSTEAFF
J: TRBJ2-5; size: -; D: TRBD1; V: TRBV6-5; DNA: TGTGCCAGCAGTAGACGGACAGGGGGCCAAGAGACCCAGTACTTC; CDR3: CASSRRTGGQETQYF
J: TRBJ1-1; size: few; D: -; V: TRBV4-3; DNA: TGCGCCAGCAGGCTCCGACAGGACCATGAAGCTTTCTTT; CDR3: CASRLRQDHEAFF
J: TRBJ2-7; size: -; D: -; V: TRBV2; DNA: TGTGCCAGCACCGTCGGAGGTAGTGGGGCCTACGAGCAGTACTTC; CDR3: CASTVGGSGAYEQYF
J: TRBJ2-1; size: -; D: TRBD2; V: TRBV4-3; DNA: TGCGCCAGCAGCCAAGATAGCGGGCCCCAGTTCTTC; CDR3: CASSQDSGPQFF
J: TRBJ1-5; size: -; D: -; V: TRBV7-9; DNA: TGTGCCAGCAGCTTAGTCCTGTCCGTTGACAGAAATAGCAATCAGCCCCAGCATTTT; CDR3: CASSLVLSVDRNSNQPQHF
J: TRBJ2-3; size: once; D: TRBD2; V: TRBV7-6; DNA: TGTGCCAGCAGCTTAGCCACTAGCGGGGGGGCTTTAGATACGCAGTATTTT; CDR3: CASSLATSGGALDTQYF
J: TRBJ1-2; size: -; D: -; V: TRBV12-3/TRBV12-4; DNA: TGTGCCAGCAGGTTAGGTCAGGAAGGTGGCTACACCTTC; CDR3: CASRLGQEGGYTF
J: TRBJ2-5; size: -; D: TRBD2; V: TRBV19; DNA: TGTGCCAGTAGTATAGCTCGGGGGGGGGATCAAGAGACCCAGTACTTC; CDR3: CASSIARGGDQETQYF
J: TRBJ2-1; size: -; D: TRBD1; V: TRBV28; DNA: TGTGCCAGCAGTTTATCACAGGGGGTCAATGAGCAGTTCTTC; CDR3: CASSLSQGVNEQFF
J: TRBJ1-2; size: -; D: TRBD1; V: TRBV2; DNA: TGTGCCAGCAGTTTCCCGACAGGGGGAAACTATGGCTACACCTTC; CDR3: CASSFPTGGNYGYTF
J: TRBJ1-5; size: -; D: -; V: TRBV6-2/TRBV6-3; DNA: TGTGCCAGCAGTTATCGGACAGATAGCAATCAGCCCCAGCATTTT; CDR3: CASSYRTDSNQPQHF
J: TRBJ1-2; size: -; D: TRBD1; V: TRBV19; DNA: TGTGCCAGTAGCAAACCGGGGACAGGGGCGGGCTATGGCTACACCTTC; CDR3: CASSKPGTGAGYGYTF
J: TRBJ1-1; size: -; D: TRBD1; V: TRBV28; DNA: TGTGCCAGCAGCCCTACAGGGGTTTCGGCTACGGCTTTCTTT; CDR3: CASSPTGVSATAFF
J: TRBJ1-2; size: -; D: -; V: TRBV30; DNA: TGTGCCTGGAGCCTCCTAGGGGGTCCCAACTATGGCTACACCTTC; CDR3: CAWSLLGGPNYGYTF
J: TRBJ1-1; size: -; D: -; V: TRBV4-2; DNA: TGTGCCAGCAGCCAAGATTTACCGGTTGAAGCTTTCTTT; CDR3: CASSQDLPVEAFF
J: TRBJ1-1; size: -; D: -; V: TRBV6-5; DNA: TGTGCCACTATAGGGGGGGGAGGGACTGAAGCTTTCTTT; CDR3: CATIGGGGTEAFF
J: TRBJ1-4; size: many; D: TRBD1; V: TRBV6-5; DNA: TGTGCCAGCAGCGGGGACAGGGATGAAAAACTGTTTTTT; CDR3: CASSGDRDEKLFF
J: TRBJ2-2; size: few; D: TRBD2; V: TRBV19; DNA: TGTGCCAGTTCGGGACTAGCGGGGTCGAACACCGGGGAGCTGTTTTTT; CDR3: CASSGLAGSNTGELFF
J: TRBJ1-1; size: -; D: -; V: TRBV6-6; DNA: TGTGCCAGCAGTTATACACCCAAGAACACTGAAGCTTTCTTT; CDR3: CASSYTPKNTEAFF
J: TRBJ2-7; size: -; D: -; V: TRBV10-3; DNA: TGTGCCATCAGTGGGTCGGGGCTCTCTACTTTTTCATCCTACGAGCAGTACTTC; CDR3: CAISGSGLSTFSSYEQYF
J: TRBJ2-5; size: -; D: TRBD1; V: TRBV30; DNA: TGTGCCTGGGCAGGGACAGGGGAGACCCAGTACTTC; CDR3: CAWAGTGETQYF
J: TRBJ2-7; size: -; D: -; V: TRBV2; DNA: TGTGCCAGCGGCGCCACTATCGAGCAGTACTTC; CDR3: CASGATIEQYF
J: TRBJ1-1; size: few; D: -; V: TRBV3-1/TRBV3-2; DNA: TGTGCCAGCAGCCAGGGGTCCCGGGCGCAGGGCTTTTACACTGAAGCTTTCTTT; CDR3: CASSQGSRAQGFYTEAFF
J: TRBJ2-2; size: -; D: -; V: TRBV24-1; DNA: TGTGCCACCAGTGATTTAAGCTCCGGGGAGCTGTTTTTT; CDR3: CATSDLSSGELFF
J: TRBJ2-3; size: -; D: -; V: TRBV6-2/TRBV6-3; DNA: TGTGCCAGCAGTCGTACGGGCCCGGGGATCACAGATACGCAGTATTTT; CDR3: CASSRTGPGITDTQYF
J: TRBJ2-2; size: -; D: TRBD1; V: TRBV7-9; DNA: TGTGCCAGCAGCTTCCGGGACAGGGACACCGGGGAGCTGTTTTTT; CDR3: CASSFRDRDTGELFF
J: TRBJ1-6; size: -; D: -; V: TRBV4-3; DNA: TGCGCCAGCAGCCTCGGACACCAGAGTTCACCCCTCCACTTT; CDR3: CASSLGHQSSPLHF
J: TRBJ2-1; size: -; D: TRBD2; V: TRBV4-2; DNA: TGTGCCAGCAGCCAAGCGGGTAGCGGGGGGACCGATTACAATGAGCAGTTCTTC; CDR3: CASSQAGSGGTDYNEQFF
J: TRBJ1-2; size: -; D: TRBD1; V: TRBV5-1; DNA: TGCGCCAGCAGCCCCGGGACAGGGGGTGGCTACACCTTC; CDR3: CASSPGTGGGYTF
J: TRBJ1-5; size: -; D: TRBD1; V: TRBV5-6; DNA: TGTGCCAGCAGCTACTCCGGGACAGAGCTTAATCAGCCCCAGCATTTT; CDR3: CASSYSGTELNQPQHF
J: TRBJ2-5; size: -; D: TRBD1; V: TRBV15; DNA: TGTGCCACCAGCAGCACGGAAGGGGGCGCGGAGACCCAGTACTTC; CDR3: CATSSTEGGAETQYF
J: TRBJ1-5; size: few; D: -; V: TRBV19; DNA: TGTGCCAGTAGTCCTACAGGGAATCACTATCAGCCCCAGCATTTT; CDR3: CASSPTGNHYQPQHF
J: TRBJ1-1; size: few; D: -; V: TRBV4-1; DNA: TGCGCCAGCAGCCAAGCACTACTGTCTCCGAACACTGAAGCTTTCTTT; CDR3: CASSQALLSPNTEAFF
J: TRBJ2-1; size: -; D: TRBD1; V: TRBV2; DNA: TGTGCCAGCAGGAGGGACAGGGACAATGAGCAGTTCTTC; CDR3: CASRRDRDNEQFF
J: TRBJ2-3; size: -; D: TRBD2; V: TRBV28; DNA: TGTGCCAGCAGCGAAGGGACTAGCGGGGACCTTCGGGATACGCAGTATTTT; CDR3: CASSEGTSGDLRDTQYF
J: TRBJ2-1; size: -; D: -; V: TRBV7-2; DNA: TGTGCCAGCAGCTTAGTGACAGCCTACAATGAGCAGTTCTTC; CDR3: CASSLVTAYNEQFF
J: TRBJ1-1; size: -; D: TRBD1; V: TRBV7-3; DNA: TGTGCCAGCAGCTTGAGGCAGGGGGCTGACGCTTTCTTT; CDR3: CASSLRQGADAFF
J: TRBJ2-7; size: -; D: TRBD2; V: TRBV7-6; DNA: TGTGCCAGCAGCCGGACTAGCGGGGGCTCCTTCTACTTC; CDR3: CASSRTSGGSFYF
J: TRBJ1-2; size: -; D: TRBD1; V: TRBV6-1; DNA: TGTGCCAGCAGTGAAAGACAGGGGTGGGACTATGGCTACACCTTC; CDR3: CASSERQGWDYGYTF
J: TRBJ1-6; size: -; D: -; V: TRBV7-9; DNA: TGTGCCAGCAGCGCGGGTCATTCACCCCTCCACTTT; CDR3: CASSAGHSPLHF
J: TRBJ2-5; size: few; D: -; V: TRBV2; DNA: TGTGCCAGCAGATTGGGGGCAGACCAAGAGACCCAGTACTTC; CDR3: CASRLGADQETQYF
J: TRBJ1-2; size: once; D: -; V: TRBV12-3/TRBV12-4; DNA: TGTGCCAGCGTGGGAGGAAGTAACTATGGCTACACCTTC; CDR3: CASVGGSNYGYTF
J: TRBJ2-3; size: -; D: -; V: TRBV11-2; DNA: TGTGCCAGCAGCCCGAGCACAGATACGCAGTATTTT; CDR3: CASSPSTDTQYF
J: TRBJ1-2; size: -; D: TRBD1; V: TRBV24-1; DNA: TGTGCCACCAGTGATACGCACCGGGACAGCGGCTATGGCTACACCTTC; CDR3: CATSDTHRDSGYGYTF
J: TRBJ2-2; size: -; D: TRBD2; V: TRBV28; DNA: TGTGCCAGCAGGTTCGGGGGGAGGAGGGGCGTAAACACCGGGGAGCTGTTTTTT; CDR3: CASRFGGRRGVNTGELFF
J: TRBJ1-5; size: -; D: TRBD1; V: TRBV27; DNA: TGTGCCAGCAGTTTTGGTCCGAGGGACAGCTTAGTCAATCAGCCCCAGCATTTT; CDR3: CASSFGPRDSLVNQPQHF
J: TRBJ1-2; size: -; D: -; V: TRBV14; DNA: TGTGCCAGCAGCCGTGTTGCGGGGTCCCCCTATGGCTACACCTTC; CDR3: CASSRVAGSPYGYTF
J: TRBJ2-5; size: -; D: TRBD2; V: TRBV3-1/TRBV3-2; DNA: TGTGCCAGCAGCCGTAGCGGGGGCCAAGAGACCCAGTACTTC; CDR3: CASSRSGGQETQYF
J: TRBJ1-2; size: -; D: -; V: TRBV18; DNA: TGTGCCAGCTCACCAGGGCTGGATTATGGCTACACCTTC; CDR3: CASSPGLDYGYTF
J: TRBJ1-5; size: -; D: -; V: TRBV12-5; DNA: TGTGCTAGTGGAAACCGTCCGGACTGGGATCAGCCCCAGCATTTT; CDR3: CASGNRPDWDQPQHF
J: TRBJ2-1; size: -; D: TRBD2; V: TRBV29-1; DNA: TGCAGCGTTGACGGGGGACTAGCGGGGGGCGATGAGCAGTTCTTC; CDR3: CSVDGGLAGGDEQFF
J: TRBJ1-6; size: -; D: -; V: TRBV7-2; DNA: TGTGCCAGCAGCGAAGCCCCAGGGGTGGAGAATTCACCCCTCCACTTT; CDR3: CASSEAPGVENSPLHF
J: TRBJ2-3; size: once; D: TRBD2; V: TRBV19; DNA: TGTGCCAGTAGTTCACTAGCGGTGACTAGCACAGATACGCAGTATTTT; CDR3: CASSSLAVTSTDTQYF